These 28 T cell receptor beta chains were all obtained from the same sample, sequenced in a study of shared clonotypes between healthy human individuals. This table comes from immunoSEQ multiplex PCR, and its TCRdb copy is limited to in-frame clones, with some not included. The table has about 1,900,000 clones, 85% to 95% seen once. CD45RO-negative cells were positively selected for CCR7, leaving out terminally differentiated effector memory CD45RA+ cells. Material: naive CD8+ T cells sorted from blood. Source of these receptors: a man younger than 30 in good health.

With respect to this clone: This CDR3 is also generated by other DNA sequences in the sample. The genes are TRBV19 and TRBJ2-2; D call uncertain. This CDR3 comprises 12 residues. Germline CDR1 reads LNHDA; CDR2 reads SQIVND (reference sequence). Trimming shortened V by 5 bases and J by 3 bases, and 4 bases separated the two germline ends. In DNA form, the CDR3 reads TGTGCCAGTAGTCCCTACACCGGGGAGCTGTTTTTT. It specifies CASSPYTGELFF.

Only a few counts were recorded for this clone. The rearrangement joins TRBV13 to TRBJ2-2, with D unclear. Deletions cut 4 bases from V and 0 bases from J, with 9 bases between. The CDR3 totals 15 residues. Germline V CDR1 and CDR2: PRHDT, FYEKMQ (reference sequence). The CDR3 loop reads CASSSSEANTGELFF. Written as DNA, the CDR3 is TGTGCCAGCAGCTCGTCGGAAGCGAACACCGGGGAGCTGTTTTTT. Full variable domain (missing parts from reference TRBV13 and TRBJ2-2): AAGVIQSPRHLIKEKRETATLKCYPIPRHDTVYWYQQGPGQDPQFLISFYEKMQSDKGSIPDRFSAQQFSDYHSELNMSSLELGDSALYFCASSSSEANTGELFFGEGSRLTVL.

The rearrangement joins TRBV6-4 to TRBJ1-1; TRBD1 is a possible D gene (6 bases). Germline V CDR1 and CDR2: MRHNA, SNTAGT. V lost 2 bases and J 8 bases, leaving 9 bases between the germline ends. The CDR3 is 12 residues long. Written as DNA, the CDR3 is TGTGCCAGCAGTGACGGAGGACAGGAAGCTTTCTTT. This gives the protein CASSDGGQEAFF.

The chain is built from TRBV2 and TRBJ2-4; weak D call: TRBD2 (7 bases). The V end was cut by 8 bases, the J end by 6 bases, with 26 bases between. Germline V gene data show CDR1 as SNHLY and CDR2 as FYNNEI. The CDR3 has 17 residues. The CDR3 coding sequence is TGTGCCAGCCGCTCCGGGGGGCTGGTTACCAATGGAAACATTCAGTACTTC. Amino acid sequence: CASRSGGLVTNGNIQYF.

The genes are TRBV7-2 and TRBJ1-5; D call uncertain. CDR1 is SGHTA, CDR2 FQGNSA, per germline. This CDR3 has 17 amino acids. The V and J ends lost 2 bases and 0 bases respectively, with 14 bases between them. The CDR3, as DNA: TGTGCCAGCAGCTTATCTTCCTCCGTTTATAGCAATCAGCCCCAGCATTTT. This gives the protein CASSLSSSVYSNQPQHF. Complete variable domain (other parts from reference TRBV7-2 and TRBJ1-5): GAGVSQSPSNKVTEKGKDVELRCDPISGHTALYWYRQSLGQGLEFLIYFQGNSAPDKSGLPSDRFSAERTGGSVSTLTIQRTQQEDSAVYLCASSLSSSVYSNQPQHFGDGTRLSIL.

This rearrangement joins TRBV7-9 to TRBJ2-7; D is undetermined. The germline gives CDR1 SEHNR, CDR2 FQNEAQ (reference sequence). Trimming cost V 5 bases and J 3 bases, with 14 bases left between them. CDR3 length: 14 residues. CDR3 bases: TGTGCCAGCAGCCCCGACTCGGAAATCTACGAGCAGTACTTC. Amino acid sequence: CASSPDSEIYEQYF. The complete variable domain, with remaining parts taken from reference TRBV7-9 and TRBJ2-7, reads DTGVSQNPRHKITKRGQNVTFRCDPISEHNRLYWYRQTLGQGPEFLTYFQNEAQLEKSRLLSDRFSAERPKGSFSTLEIQRTEQGDSAMYLCASSPDSEIYEQYFGPGTRLTVT.

With regard to this clone: The sample contains more than one DNA sequence encoding this CDR3. The J gene is TRBJ2-7, the V gene TRBV5-1; D is uncertain. Germline V gene lookup returns CDR1 SGHRS and CDR2 YFSETQ. The CDR3 covers 13 residues. Trimming pared 0 bases from V and 3 bases from J, leaving 7 bases between. The CDR3 DNA sequence: TGCGCCAGCAGCTTGGCAGACGGCTACGAGCAGTACTTC. Amino acids: CASSLADGYEQYF.

The chain uses TRBV4-1 and TRBJ2-7; D ambiguous. Germline CDR1 is MGHRA and CDR2 is YSYEKL. Between the trimmed V and J ends, which lost 0 bases and 1 base, there was a span of 10 bases. The CDR3 consists of 15 residues. The CDR3 loop reads CASSQDPTYSYEQYF. CDR3 bases: TGCGCCAGCAGCCAAGATCCAACTTATTCCTACGAGCAGTACTTC.

V is TRBV5-5 and J is TRBJ2-7; 7 bases map to TRBD2. The junction had 6 bases not matched to a gene; V was cut back by 2 bases and J by 4 bases. This CDR3 has 14 residues. Per germline, CDR1 SGHKS and CDR2 YYEKEE (reference sequence). The DNA of the CDR3 is TGTGCCAGCAGCTTTTTCGACGGGGGGTACGAGCAGTACTTC. It is translated as CASSFFDGGYEQYF. Full variable domain (outside the CDR3, taken from reference TRBV5-5 and TRBJ2-7): DAGVTQSPTHLIKTRGQQVTLRCSPISGHKSVSWYQQVLGQGPQFIFQYYEKEERGRGNFPDRFSARQFPNYSSELNVNALLLGDSALYLCASSFFDGGYEQYFGPGTRLTVT.

This clone was detected once. The chain combines TRBV19 with TRBJ2-5, with D possibly TRBD2 on 7 matching bases. The CDR3 consists of 14 residues. CDR1 and CDR2 (germline): LNHDA, SQIVND (reference sequence). The V end lost 3 bases, the J end lost 5 bases, and 13 bases lay between the germline ends. The CDR3 sequence is CASSIDRGAETQYF. For the CDR3, the DNA is TGTGCCAGTAGTATCGACCGGGGGGCGGAGACCCAGTACTTC.

The table lists this clone with a few counts. The genes are TRBV10-1 and TRBJ1-5, with D hard to call. Trimming removed 2 bases from V and 7 bases from J, with 9 bases in between. There are 13 residues in the CDR3. Germline V gives CDR1 WNHNN, CDR2 SYGVQD (reference sequence). CDR3 DNA sequence: TGCGCCAGCAGTGAGGGATTTGACCAGCCCCAGCATTTT. Amino acids: CASSEGFDQPQHF.

V gene TRBV9 combines with J gene TRBJ1-2; D not certain. CDR1 is SGDLS and CDR2 is YYNGEE in the germline V gene. This CDR3 is 11 amino acids long. The V end lost 6 bases, the J end lost 6 bases, and 9 bases lay between the germline ends. CDR3 protein: CASKTGDGYTF. The CDR3 DNA sequence: TGTGCCAGCAAGACCGGGGATGGCTACACCTTC.

The rearrangement uses TRBV27 and TRBJ1-1; no clear D. The CDR3 extends over 13 amino acids. Germline V gene sequence: CDR1 MNHEY, CDR2 SMNVEV (reference sequence). V was trimmed by 6 bases and J by 4 bases, leaving 12 bases between them. CDR3 coding DNA: TGTGCCAGCAGCTGGCGAGGAACCACTGAAGCTTTCTTT. Its translation: CASSWRGTTEAFF.

The V call is TRBV11-2, the J call TRBJ1-4, with 8 positions matching TRBD1. The germline V gene has CDR1 SGHAT and CDR2 FQNNGV. The ends lost 6 bases at V and 8 bases at J; junction bases unmatched: 11. This CDR3 contains 15 residues. The CDR3 nucleotides are TGTGCCAGCAGGGGTACCGGGACAGGAGAGGAAAAACTGTTTTTT. Its protein is CASRGTGTGEEKLFF.

V and J are TRBV6-5 and TRBJ2-7; D gene uncertain. Between the trimmed V and J ends, which lost 6 bases and 0 bases, there was a span of 9 bases. The CDR3 is 13 residues long. Germline assignment: CDR1 MNHEY and CDR2 SVGAGI. CDR3 coding DNA: TGTGCCAGCAGCATCGGGTACTCCTACGAGCAGTACTTC. Its protein product is CASSIGYSYEQYF.

The CDR3 bases are TGTGCCAGCAGACGCCGGGCCCTCAATGAAAAACTGTTTTTT. Protein sequence: CASRRRALNEKLFF. The chain employs TRBV6-5 and TRBJ1-4; D unclear. The CDR3 totals 14 residues. V gave up 6 bases and J gave up 5 bases, with 13 bases separating them. Germline V CDR1 and CDR2: MNHEY, SVGAGI.

The V and J genes are TRBV29-1 and TRBJ2-3; 8 bases are shared with TRBD2. CDR3 length equals 14 residues. Germline values: CDR1 SQVTM, CDR2 ANQGSEA. The chain's CDR3 is CRGSKREIPPTQYF. CDR3 in DNA: TGCAGGGGTTCCAAGCGGGAGATTCCCCCTACGCAGTATTTT.

The rearrangement links TRBV29-1 to TRBJ2-3; 8 bases are shared with TRBD2. The J segment lost 1 base and the V segment lost 7 bases, leaving 4 bases of the junction unmatched. Germline CDR1 and CDR2: SQVTM and ANQGSEA. The CDR3 is 13 amino acids. The CDR3 nucleotides are TGCAGCGCTTTGACTAGCGGCACAGATACGCAGTATTTT. Translated, it gives CSALTSGTDTQYF.

The V and J genes are TRBV7-2 and TRBJ2-5; maybe TRBD2 (6 bases). Per germline, CDR1 SGHTA and CDR2 FQGNSA. This CDR3 comprises 15 residues. The germline V and J ends were trimmed by 1 base and 4 bases, with 13 bases remaining between them. CDR3 residues: CASSLGGSSGETQYF. CDR3 sequence (DNA): TGTGCCAGCAGCTTAGGTGGAAGTAGCGGAGAGACCCAGTACTTC. Full variable domain (outside the CDR3, taken from reference TRBV7-2 and TRBJ2-5): GAGVSQSPSNKVTEKGKDVELRCDPISGHTALYWYRQSLGQGLEFLIYFQGNSAPDKSGLPSDRFSAERTGGSVSTLTIQRTQQEDSAVYLCASSLGGSSGETQYFGPGTRLLVL.

Notes on this clone: The sample holds other DNA sequences that translate to the same CDR3. The rearrangement links TRBV19 to TRBJ2-5; the D gene is possibly TRBD2 (5 bases). V lost 2 bases to trimming and J lost 0 bases, with 7 bases between them. Germline CDR1 reads LNHDA; CDR2 reads SQIVND (reference sequence). The CDR3 is 14 residues long. The CDR3 DNA reads TGTGCCAGTAGTATATTCGGGGACCAAGAGACCCAGTACTTC. Translation: CASSIFGDQETQYF.

The chain joins TRBV6-5 to TRBJ1-1, with TRBD1 as a possible D gene (5 bases). Germline V lookup: CDR1 MNHEY, CDR2 SVGAGI. This CDR3 has 14 amino acids. The ends were cut back, 6 bases at V and 1 base at J, with 12 bases in the middle. The DNA for the CDR3 is TGTGCCAGCAGATTCAGGGAAGGGAACACTGAAGCTTTCTTT. It translates to CASRFREGNTEAFF.

The chain has TRBV6-6 and TRBJ1-2; D not resolved. The germline V gene encodes CDR1 MNHNY and CDR2 SVGAGI (reference sequence). Trimming left V 4 bases short and J 6 bases short, with 21 bases between. CDR3 length equals 16 residues. CDR3 loop: CASSSVGPKDLNGYTF. Written as DNA, the CDR3 is TGTGCCAGCAGTTCTGTAGGACCGAAGGATTTGAATGGCTACACCTTC.

Remarks on this clone: This specimen includes other DNA sequences encoding the same CDR3. V gene TRBV18 combines with J gene TRBJ1-1; the D gene is possibly TRBD1 (5 bases). CDR1 and CDR2 (germline): KGHSH, LQKENI. The CDR3 is made up of 12 amino acids. The V end lost 2 bases, the J end lost 4 bases, and 5 bases lay between the germline ends. For the CDR3, the DNA is TGTGCCAGCTCACCAACAGGCACTGAAGCTTTCTTT. It encodes CASSPTGTEAFF.

J is TRBJ2-7 and V is TRBV18; no firm D call. The germline gives CDR1 KGHSH, CDR2 LQKENI. This CDR3 spans 14 amino acids. V lost 6 bases and J 1 base, leaving 13 bases between the germline ends. CDR3 coding DNA: TGTGCCAGCTCTATATCTATGGAGTCCTACGAGCAGTACTTC. It specifies CASSISMESYEQYF. The full variable domain, in which reference TRBV18 and TRBJ2-7 provide the parts outside the CDR3, is NAGVMQNPRHLVRRRGQEARLRCSPMKGHSHVYWYRQLPEEGLKFMVYLQKENIIDESGMPKERFSAEFPKEGPSILRIQQVVRGDSAAYFCASSISMESYEQYFGPGTRLTVT.

This chain connects TRBV29-1 to TRBJ2-7; TRBD1 matches at 12 bases. This CDR3 contains 14 residues. CDR1 SQVTM and CDR2 ANQGSEA come from the germline V gene. V lost 3 bases and J lost 6; bases outside the gene matches: 6. The CDR3 DNA reads as TGCAGCGTTGACCGCTGGGACAGGGGGCGCGAGCAGTACTTC. It is translated as CSVDRWDRGREQYF.

The table lists this clone with a count of one. The chain carries TRBV28 and TRBJ1-2, with D hard to call. Germline V gene lookup returns CDR1 MDHEN and CDR2 SYDVKM. The V end lost 6 bases, the J end lost 8 bases, and 13 bases lay between the germline ends. This CDR3 has 12 amino acids. The CDR3 protein is CASRPTAGGYTF. The DNA of the CDR3 is TGTGCCAGCAGACCTACAGCTGGAGGCTACACCTTC.

The chain employs TRBV4-3 and TRBJ2-5; D gene unclear. The closer fit of TRBJ2-7 to the DNA end suggests the J call may be wrong. This CDR3 contains 14 residues. The germline V gene has CDR1 LGHNA and CDR2 YSLEER. CDR3 loop: CASSQDRFGSEQYF. Written as DNA, the CDR3 is TGCGCCAGCAGCCAAGATCGGTTCGGATCCGAGCAGTACTTC.

This clone is a singleton in its sample. V is TRBV28 and J is TRBJ1-4, with D unclear. Trimming cost V 6 bases and J 2 bases, with 10 bases left between them. This CDR3 has 14 amino acids. Germline V CDR1 and CDR2: MDHEN, SYDVKM. The CDR3: CASSPVITNEKLFF. The CDR3 nucleotides are TGTGCCAGCAGCCCCGTTATCACTAATGAAAAACTGTTTTTT.